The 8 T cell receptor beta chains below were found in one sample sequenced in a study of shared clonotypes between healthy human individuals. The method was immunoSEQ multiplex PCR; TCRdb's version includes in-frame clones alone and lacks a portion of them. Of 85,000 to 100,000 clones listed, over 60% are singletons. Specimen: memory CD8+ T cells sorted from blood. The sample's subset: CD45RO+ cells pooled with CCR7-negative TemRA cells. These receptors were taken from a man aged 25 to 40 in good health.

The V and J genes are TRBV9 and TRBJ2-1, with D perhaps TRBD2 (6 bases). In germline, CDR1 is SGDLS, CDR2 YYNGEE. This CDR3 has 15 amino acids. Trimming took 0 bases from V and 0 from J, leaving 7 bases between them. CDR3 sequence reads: CASSVAGASYNEQFF. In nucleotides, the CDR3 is TGTGCCAGCAGCGTAGCGGGAGCCTCCTACAATGAGCAGTTCTTC.

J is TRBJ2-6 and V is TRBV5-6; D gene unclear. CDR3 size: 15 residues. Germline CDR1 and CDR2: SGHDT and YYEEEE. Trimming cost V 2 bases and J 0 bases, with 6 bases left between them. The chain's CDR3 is CASSFQSSGANVLTF. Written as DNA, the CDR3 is TGTGCCAGCAGCTTTCAGTCCTCTGGGGCCAACGTCCTGACTTTC.

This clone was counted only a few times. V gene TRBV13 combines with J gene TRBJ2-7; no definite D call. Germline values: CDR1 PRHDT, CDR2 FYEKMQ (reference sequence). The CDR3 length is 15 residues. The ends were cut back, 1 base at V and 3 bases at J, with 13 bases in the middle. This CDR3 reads CASSLVGEDGYEQYF. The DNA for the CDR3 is TGTGCCAGCAGCTTAGTGGGTGAAGACGGCTACGAGCAGTACTTC.

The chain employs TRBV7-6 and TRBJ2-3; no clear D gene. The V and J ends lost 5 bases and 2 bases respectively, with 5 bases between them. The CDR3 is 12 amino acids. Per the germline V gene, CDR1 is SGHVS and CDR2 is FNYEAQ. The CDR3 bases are TGTGCCAGCAGCCGGCCCACAGATACGCAGTATTTT. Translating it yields CASSRPTDTQYF.

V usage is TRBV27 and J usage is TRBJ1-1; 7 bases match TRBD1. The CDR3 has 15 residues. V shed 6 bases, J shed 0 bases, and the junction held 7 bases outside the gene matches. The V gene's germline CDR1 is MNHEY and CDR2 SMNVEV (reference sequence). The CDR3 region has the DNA TGTGCCAGCAGAATTCAGGGGGAAATGAACACTGAAGCTTTCTTT. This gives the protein CASRIQGEMNTEAFF.

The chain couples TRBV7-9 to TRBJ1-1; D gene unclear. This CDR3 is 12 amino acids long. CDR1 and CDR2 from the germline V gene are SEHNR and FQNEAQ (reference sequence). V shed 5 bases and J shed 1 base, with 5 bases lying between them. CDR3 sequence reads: CASSRENTEAFF. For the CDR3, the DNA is TGTGCCAGCAGCCGAGAGAACACTGAAGCTTTCTTT.

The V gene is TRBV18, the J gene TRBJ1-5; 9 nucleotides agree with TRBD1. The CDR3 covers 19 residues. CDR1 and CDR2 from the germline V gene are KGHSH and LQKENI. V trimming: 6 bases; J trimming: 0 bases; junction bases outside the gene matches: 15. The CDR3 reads CASSLLRGTGSYSNQPQHF. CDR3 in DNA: TGTGCCAGCTCCCTCCTCCGGGGGACAGGGTCGTATAGCAATCAGCCCCAGCATTTT.

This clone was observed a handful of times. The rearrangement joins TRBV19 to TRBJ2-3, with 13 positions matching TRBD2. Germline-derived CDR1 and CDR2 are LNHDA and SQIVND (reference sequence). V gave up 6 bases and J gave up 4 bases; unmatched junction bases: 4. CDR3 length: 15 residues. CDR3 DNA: TGTGCCAGTAGCAGCGGACTAGCGGGAGCAGATACGCAGTATTTT. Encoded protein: CASSSGLAGADTQYF.